A single sample gave rise to the 10 T cell receptor beta chains below, sequenced in a study of blood T cell repertoires in COVID-19. Produced via immunoSEQ multiplex PCR; TCRdb's table is partial and in-frame only. The sample has 190,000 or so clones; 80% to 90% are singletons. Sequencing was carried out using PBMCs or T cells enriched from blood (not recorded which). The source of these receptors is a woman between 25 and 40 years old who had been exposed to COVID-19.

V usage is TRBV9 and J usage is TRBJ1-4; D is perhaps TRBD1 (5 bases). V was trimmed by 4 bases and J by 8 bases, leaving 15 bases between them. Per germline, CDR1 SGDLS and CDR2 YYNGEE. This CDR3 has 14 amino acids. This CDR3 reads CASSPTGGREKLFF. CDR3 in DNA: TGTGCCAGCAGCCCGACGGGGGGTCGGGAAAAACTGTTTTTT.

The rearrangement joins TRBV4-1 to TRBJ2-7; D is perhaps TRBD2 (6 bases). Looked up from germline, CDR1 is MGHRA and CDR2 is YSYEKL. The CDR3 runs 15 residues. V lost 4 bases to trimming and J lost 4 bases, with 17 bases between them. The CDR3 DNA follows: TGCGCCAGCAGCCCAGAGGGAGGTTACATGTACGAGCAGTACTTC. It encodes CASSPEGGYMYEQYF.

Concerning this clone itself: The sample contains more than one DNA sequence encoding this CDR3. The genes are TRBV12-3 or TRBV12-4 and TRBJ1-1; no firm D call. The CDR3 consists of 13 residues. The germline V and J ends were trimmed by 2 bases and 1 base, with 5 bases remaining between them. CDR3 in amino acids: CASSLSRNTEAFF. The CDR3 region has the DNA TGTGCCAGCAGTTTATCCAGGAACACTGAAGCTTTCTTT.

This sequence joins TRBV7-9 and TRBJ1-6; D remains unclear. V lost 3 bases and J lost 14, with 8 bases in between. The CDR3 sequence is 11 residues long. Germline assignment: CDR1 SEHNR and CDR2 FQNEAQ (reference sequence). CDR3 DNA sequence: TGTGCCAGCAGCTTGGGAGTGTCCCTCCACTTT. Amino acid sequence: CASSLGVSLHF.

The chain recombines TRBV29-1 with TRBJ2-7; tentatively, D is TRBD2 (7 bases). The V end lost 7 bases, the J end lost 2 bases, and 15 bases lay between the germline ends. The CDR3 covers 13 residues. Germline V gene data show CDR1 as SQVTM and CDR2 as ANQGSEA. CDR3 in amino acids: CSAGGDTAYEQYF. The DNA for the CDR3 is TGCAGCGCTGGGGGGGACACAGCCTACGAGCAGTACTTC.

The chain is built from TRBV19 and TRBJ2-3, with D perhaps TRBD2 (6 bases). There are 12 residues in the CDR3. Trimming shortened V by 3 bases and J by 7 bases, and 8 bases separated the two germline ends. CDR1 and CDR2 from the germline V gene are LNHDA and SQIVND (reference sequence). CDR3: CASSMTRYTQYF. The CDR3 region has the DNA TGTGCCAGTAGTATGACTAGGTATACGCAGTATTTT.

CDR3 nucleotide sequence: TGCGCCAGCAGCGGAGAAGGGGTCGCTGAAGCTTTCTTT. Translation gives CASSGEGVAEAFF. The V and J genes are TRBV10-1 and TRBJ1-1; the D gene is possibly TRBD1 (5 bases). V dropped 6 bases and J dropped 6 bases, with 14 bases sitting between them. Per germline, CDR1 WNHNN and CDR2 SYGVQD (reference sequence). This CDR3 region has 13 residues.

This chain uses TRBV7-2 with TRBJ2-7, with D hard to call. Germline assignment: CDR1 SGHTA and CDR2 FQGNSA. This CDR3 spans 15 amino acids. V was cut by 1 base and J by 7 bases, with 17 bases left in between. The CDR3 is CASSLGDQVSREQYF. CDR3 nucleotides: TGTGCCAGCAGCTTAGGAGACCAGGTATCAAGGGAGCAGTACTTC.

The V gene is TRBV27, the J gene TRBJ1-2; D may be TRBD1 (5 bases). CDR1 MNHEY and CDR2 SMNVEV come from the germline V gene (reference sequence). The CDR3 loop spans 13 amino acids. Trimming took off 6 bases at V and 0 bases at J, with 8 bases between the two ends. The chain's CDR3 is CASRGGTNYGYTF. The CDR3 bases are TGTGCCAGCAGGGGGGGAACTAACTATGGCTACACCTTC.

This chain joins TRBV19 and TRBJ1-2; perhaps TRBD1 as D (5 bases). The CDR3 is 15 residues long. Trimming removed 3 bases at V and 8 bases at J, with 19 bases between. Per the germline V gene, CDR1 is LNHDA and CDR2 is SQIVND (reference sequence). The CDR3 coding sequence is TGTGCCAGTAGTATCGGCCCGGGGGGAATACAGGGCTACACCTTC. It codes for CASSIGPGGIQGYTF.